This T cell receptor beta chain was identified in a study of CD8 T cells in ankylosing spondylitis. Trimming removed 8 bases from V and 0 bases from J, with 11 bases in between. The CDR3 has 15 amino acids. Germline loops: CDR1 SGHTA, CDR2 FQGTGA. TCRdb reprocessed the 5' RACE reads with MiXCR, giving one entry per CDR3 protein. The data hold some 92,000 distinct CDR3 sequences, with 25% to 35% observed a single time. Source material: blood, either unsorted or a sorted T cell fraction (not recorded which). This chain uses TRBV7-3 with TRBJ2-6; D may be TRBD2 (6 bases). This clonotype was sampled from a male donor with ankylosing spondylitis or in good health (not recorded which). The chain's CDR3 is CASGRGLSGANVLTF. In DNA form, the CDR3 reads TGTGCCAGCGGAAGGGGACTCTCTGGGGCCAACGTCCTGACTTTC.